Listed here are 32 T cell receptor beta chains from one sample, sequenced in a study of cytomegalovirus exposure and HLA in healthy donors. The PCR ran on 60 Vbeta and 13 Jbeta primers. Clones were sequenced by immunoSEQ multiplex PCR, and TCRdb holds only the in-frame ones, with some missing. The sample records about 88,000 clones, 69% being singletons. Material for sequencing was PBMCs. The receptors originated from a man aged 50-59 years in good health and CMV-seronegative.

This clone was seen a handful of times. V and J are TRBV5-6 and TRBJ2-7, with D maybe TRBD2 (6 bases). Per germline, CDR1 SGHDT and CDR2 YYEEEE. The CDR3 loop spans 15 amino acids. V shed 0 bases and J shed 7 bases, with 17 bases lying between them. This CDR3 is CASSLGAGLLREQYF. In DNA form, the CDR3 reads TGTGCCAGCAGCTTGGGTGCGGGGTTGCTGAGGGAGCAGTACTTC.

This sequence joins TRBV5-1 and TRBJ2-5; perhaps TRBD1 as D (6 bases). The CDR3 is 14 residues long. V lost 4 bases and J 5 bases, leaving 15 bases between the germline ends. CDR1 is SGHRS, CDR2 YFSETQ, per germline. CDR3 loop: CASSTGQGLETQYF. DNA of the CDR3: TGCGCCAGCAGCACCGGTCAGGGGTTGGAGACCCAGTACTTC. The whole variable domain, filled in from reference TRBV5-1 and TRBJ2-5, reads KAGVTQTPRYLIKTRGQQVTLSCSPISGHRSVSWYQQTPGQGLQFLFEYFSETQRNKGNFPGRFSGRQFSNSRSEMNVSTLELGDSALYLCASSTGQGLETQYFGPGTRLLVL.

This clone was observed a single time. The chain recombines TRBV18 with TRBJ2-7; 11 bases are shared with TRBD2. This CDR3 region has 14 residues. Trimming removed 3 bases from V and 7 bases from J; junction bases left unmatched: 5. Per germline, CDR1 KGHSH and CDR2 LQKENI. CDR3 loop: CASSPGTSGPEQYV. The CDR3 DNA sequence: TGTGCCAGCTCACCTGGGACTAGCGGACCGGAGCAGTACGTC.

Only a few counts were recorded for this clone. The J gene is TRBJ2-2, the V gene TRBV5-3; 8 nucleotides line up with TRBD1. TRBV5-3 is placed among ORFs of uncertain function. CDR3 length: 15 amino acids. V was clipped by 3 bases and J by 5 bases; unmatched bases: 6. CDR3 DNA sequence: TGTGCCAGAAGCTGGACAGGGACCAGGACCGGGGAGCTGTTTTTT. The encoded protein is CARSWTGTRTGELFF.

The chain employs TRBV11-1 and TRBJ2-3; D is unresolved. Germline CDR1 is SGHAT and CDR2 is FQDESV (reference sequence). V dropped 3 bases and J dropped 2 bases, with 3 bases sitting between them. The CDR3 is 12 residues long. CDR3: CASSFLTDTQYF. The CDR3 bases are TGTGCCAGCAGCTTCCTCACAGATACGCAGTATTTT.

The CDR3 DNA follows: TGCAGTTATGCAGGGGGCGCGGAGCAGTACTTC. Translated: CSYAGGAEQYF. The gene calls are TRBV20-1 and TRBJ2-7; 8 nucleotides align to TRBD1. The germline V gene has CDR1 DFQATT and CDR2 SNEGSKA (reference sequence). This CDR3 is built from 11 residues. J gave up 7 bases and V 8 bases, and 7 bases lay outside the gene matches.

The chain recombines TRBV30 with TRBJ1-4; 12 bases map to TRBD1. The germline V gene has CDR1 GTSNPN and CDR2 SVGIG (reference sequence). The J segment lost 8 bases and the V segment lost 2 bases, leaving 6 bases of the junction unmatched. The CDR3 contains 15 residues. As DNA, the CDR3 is TGTGCCTGGAGTCGGGGGACAGGGGGCCGGGAAAAACTGTTTTTT. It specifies CAWSRGTGGREKLFF.

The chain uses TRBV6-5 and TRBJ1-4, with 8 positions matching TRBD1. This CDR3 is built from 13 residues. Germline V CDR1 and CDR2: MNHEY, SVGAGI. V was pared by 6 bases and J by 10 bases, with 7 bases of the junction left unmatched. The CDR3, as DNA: TGTGCCAGCAGACCAGGACAGGGAGGAAAACTGTTTTTT. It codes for CASRPGQGGKLFF.

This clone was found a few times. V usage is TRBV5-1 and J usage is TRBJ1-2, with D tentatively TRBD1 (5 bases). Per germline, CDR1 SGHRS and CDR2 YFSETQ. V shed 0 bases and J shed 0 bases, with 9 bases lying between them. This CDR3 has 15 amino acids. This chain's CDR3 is CASSLGTSPNYGYTF. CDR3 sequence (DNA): TGCGCCAGCAGCTTGGGGACATCACCTAACTATGGCTACACCTTC.

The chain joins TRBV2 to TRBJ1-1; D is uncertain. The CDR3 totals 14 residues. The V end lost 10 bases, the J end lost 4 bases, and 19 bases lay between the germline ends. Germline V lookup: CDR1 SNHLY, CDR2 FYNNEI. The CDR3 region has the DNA TGTGCCATCCCACCCGGGAGGGAGGGCACTGAAGCTTTCTTT. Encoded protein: CAIPPGREGTEAFF. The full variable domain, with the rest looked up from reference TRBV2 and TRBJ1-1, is EPEVTQTPSHQVTQMGQEVILRCVPISNHLYFYWYRQILGQKVEFLVSFYNNEISEKSEIFDDQFSVERPDGSNFTLKIRSTKLEDSAMYFCAIPPGREGTEAFFGQGTRLTVV.

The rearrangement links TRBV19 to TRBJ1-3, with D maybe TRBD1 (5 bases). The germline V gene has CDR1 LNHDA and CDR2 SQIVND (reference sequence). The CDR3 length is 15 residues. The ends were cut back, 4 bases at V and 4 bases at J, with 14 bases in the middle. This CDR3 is CASSTRQTSGNTIYF. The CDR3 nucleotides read TGTGCCAGTAGTACCCGACAGACCTCGGGAAACACCATATATTTT.

The CDR3 nucleotides are TGCGCCAGCAGCGCTGGGGGGACTAGCGGCCCTGGGGAGACCCAGTACTTC. It is translated as CASSAGGTSGPGETQYF. The chain couples TRBV5-1 to TRBJ2-5; 11 nucleotides align to TRBD2. CDR1 is SGHRS and CDR2 is YFSETQ in the germline V gene. V trimming: 4 bases; J trimming: 5 bases; junction bases outside the gene matches: 13. This CDR3 region has 17 residues. The variable domain in full, completed from reference TRBV5-1 and TRBJ2-5, reads KAGVTQTPRYLIKTRGQQVTLSCSPISGHRSVSWYQQTPGQGLQFLFEYFSETQRNKGNFPGRFSGRQFSNSRSEMNVSTLELGDSALYLCASSAGGTSGPGETQYFGPGTRLLVL.

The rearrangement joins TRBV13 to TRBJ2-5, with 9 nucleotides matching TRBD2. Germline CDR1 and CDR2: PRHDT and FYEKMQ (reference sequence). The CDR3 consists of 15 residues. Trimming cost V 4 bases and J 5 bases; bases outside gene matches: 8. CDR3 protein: CASSSVPAGGETQYF. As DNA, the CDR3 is TGTGCCAGCAGCTCTGTCCCCGCGGGAGGGGAGACCCAGTACTTC. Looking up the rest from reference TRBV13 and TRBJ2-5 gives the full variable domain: AAGVIQSPRHLIKEKRETATLKCYPIPRHDTVYWYQQGPGQDPQFLISFYEKMQSDKGSIPDRFSAQQFSDYHSELNMSSLELGDSALYFCASSSVPAGGETQYFGPGTRLLVL.

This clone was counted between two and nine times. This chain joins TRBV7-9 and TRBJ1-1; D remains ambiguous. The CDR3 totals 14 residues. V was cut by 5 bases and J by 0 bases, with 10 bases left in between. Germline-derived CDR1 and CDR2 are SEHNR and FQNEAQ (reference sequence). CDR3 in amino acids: CASSDKLLNTEAFF. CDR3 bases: TGTGCCAGCAGCGACAAGTTGTTGAACACTGAAGCTTTCTTT. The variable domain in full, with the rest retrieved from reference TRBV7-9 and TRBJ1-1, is DTGVSQNPRHKITKRGQNVTFRCDPISEHNRLYWYRQTLGQGPEFLTYFQNEAQLEKSRLLSDRFSAERPKGSFSTLEIQRTEQGDSAMYLCASSDKLLNTEAFFGQGTRLTVV.

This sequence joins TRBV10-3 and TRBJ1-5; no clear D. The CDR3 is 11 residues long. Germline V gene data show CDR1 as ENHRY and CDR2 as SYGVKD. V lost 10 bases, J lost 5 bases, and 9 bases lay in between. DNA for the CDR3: TGTGCCACGGGGTTGGATCAGCCCCAGCATTTT. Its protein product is CATGLDQPQHF.

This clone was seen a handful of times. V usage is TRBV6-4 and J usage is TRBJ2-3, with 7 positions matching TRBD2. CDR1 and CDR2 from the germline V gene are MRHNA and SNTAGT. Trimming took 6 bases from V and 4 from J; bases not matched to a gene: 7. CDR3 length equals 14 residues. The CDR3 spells CASSRTSGADTQYF. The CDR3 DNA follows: TGTGCCAGCAGCAGGACTAGTGGGGCAGATACGCAGTATTTT.

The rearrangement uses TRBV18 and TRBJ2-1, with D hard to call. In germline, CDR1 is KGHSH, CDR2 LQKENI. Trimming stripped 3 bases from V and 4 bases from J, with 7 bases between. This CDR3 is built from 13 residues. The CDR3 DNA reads TGTGCCAGCTCACCCTTCGGGTACAATGAGCAGTTCTTC. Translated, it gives CASSPFGYNEQFF.

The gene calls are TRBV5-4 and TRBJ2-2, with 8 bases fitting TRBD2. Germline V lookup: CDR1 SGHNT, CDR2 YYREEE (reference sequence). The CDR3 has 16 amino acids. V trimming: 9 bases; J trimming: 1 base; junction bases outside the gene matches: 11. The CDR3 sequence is CATKEGLAGNTGELFF. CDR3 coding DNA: TGTGCCACCAAAGAGGGCCTAGCGGGGAACACCGGGGAGCTGTTTTTT.

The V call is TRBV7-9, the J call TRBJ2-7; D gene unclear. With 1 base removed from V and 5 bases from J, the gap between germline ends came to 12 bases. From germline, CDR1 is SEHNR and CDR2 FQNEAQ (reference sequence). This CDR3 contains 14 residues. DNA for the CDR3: TGTGCCAGCAGCTTAGGGCAAGGCGGCGACGAGCAGTACTTC. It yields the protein CASSLGQGGDEQYF. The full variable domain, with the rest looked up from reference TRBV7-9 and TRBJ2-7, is DTGVSQNPRHKITKRGQNVTFRCDPISEHNRLYWYRQTLGQGPEFLTYFQNEAQLEKSRLLSDRFSAERPKGSFSTLEIQRTEQGDSAMYLCASSLGQGGDEQYFGPGTRLTVT.

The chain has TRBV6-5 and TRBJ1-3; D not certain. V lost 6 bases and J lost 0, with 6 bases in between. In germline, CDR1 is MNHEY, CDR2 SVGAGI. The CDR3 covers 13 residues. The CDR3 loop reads CASRYSSGNTIYF. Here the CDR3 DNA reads TGTGCCAGCAGGTATTCCTCTGGAAACACCATATATTTT.

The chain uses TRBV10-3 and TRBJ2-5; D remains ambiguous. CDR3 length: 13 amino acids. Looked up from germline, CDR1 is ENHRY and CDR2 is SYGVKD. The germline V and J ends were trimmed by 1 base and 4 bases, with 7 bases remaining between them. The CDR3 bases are TGTGCCATCAGTGAGTTGCTTAGAGAGACCCAGTACTTC. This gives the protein CAISELLRETQYF.

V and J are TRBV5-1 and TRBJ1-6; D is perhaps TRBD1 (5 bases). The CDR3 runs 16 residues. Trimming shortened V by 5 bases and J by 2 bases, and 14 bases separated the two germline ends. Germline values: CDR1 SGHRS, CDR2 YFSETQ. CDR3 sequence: CASSSGQFTYNSPLHF. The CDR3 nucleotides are TGCGCCAGCAGTTCAGGGCAATTTACCTATAATTCACCCCTCCACTTT.

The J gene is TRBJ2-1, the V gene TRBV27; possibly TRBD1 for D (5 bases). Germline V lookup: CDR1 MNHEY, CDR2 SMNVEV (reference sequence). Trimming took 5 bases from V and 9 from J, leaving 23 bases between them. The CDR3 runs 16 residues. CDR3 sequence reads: CASSMSLTVQRGEQFF. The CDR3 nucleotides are TGTGCCAGCAGTATGTCACTCACAGTACAAAGGGGTGAGCAGTTCTTC.

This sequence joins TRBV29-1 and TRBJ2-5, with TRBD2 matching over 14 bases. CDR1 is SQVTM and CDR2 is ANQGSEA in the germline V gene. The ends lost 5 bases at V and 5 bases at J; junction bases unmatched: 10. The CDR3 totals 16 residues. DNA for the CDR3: TGCAGCGTTCCCCCCGGGACTAGCGGGAGTGGGGAGACCCAGTACTTC. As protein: CSVPPGTSGSGETQYF.

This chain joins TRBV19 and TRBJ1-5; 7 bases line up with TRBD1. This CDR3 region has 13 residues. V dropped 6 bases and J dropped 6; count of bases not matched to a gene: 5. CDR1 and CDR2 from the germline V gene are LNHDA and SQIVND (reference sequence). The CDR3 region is CASSRQGGQPQHF. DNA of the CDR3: TGTGCCAGTAGCCGACAGGGTGGTCAGCCCCAGCATTTT.

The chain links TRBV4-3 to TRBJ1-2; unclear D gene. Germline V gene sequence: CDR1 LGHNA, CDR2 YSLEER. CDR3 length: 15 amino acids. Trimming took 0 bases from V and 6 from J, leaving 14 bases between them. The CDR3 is CASSQDRWTYNGYTF. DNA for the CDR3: TGCGCCAGCAGCCAAGATCGCTGGACTTACAATGGCTACACCTTC.

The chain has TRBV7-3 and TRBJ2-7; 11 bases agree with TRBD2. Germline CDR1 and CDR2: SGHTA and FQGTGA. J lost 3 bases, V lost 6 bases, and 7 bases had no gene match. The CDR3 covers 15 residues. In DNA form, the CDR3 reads TGTGCCAGCAGTTTACTAGCGGGGGTGGGCTACGAGCAGTACTTC. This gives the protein CASSLLAGVGYEQYF.

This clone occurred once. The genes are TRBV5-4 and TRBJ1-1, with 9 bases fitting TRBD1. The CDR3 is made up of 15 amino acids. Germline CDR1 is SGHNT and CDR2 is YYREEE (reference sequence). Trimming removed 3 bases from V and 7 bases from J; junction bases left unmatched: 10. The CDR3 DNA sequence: TGTGCCAGCAGCTCGTACAGTACGGGACAGGGTGAAGCTTTCTTT. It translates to CASSSYSTGQGEAFF. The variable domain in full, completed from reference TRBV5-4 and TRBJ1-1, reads ETGVTQSPTHLIKTRGQQVTLRCSSQSGHNTVSWYQQALGQGPQFIFQYYREEENGRGNFPPRFSGLQFPNYSSELNVNALELDDSALYLCASSSYSTGQGEAFFGQGTRLTVV.

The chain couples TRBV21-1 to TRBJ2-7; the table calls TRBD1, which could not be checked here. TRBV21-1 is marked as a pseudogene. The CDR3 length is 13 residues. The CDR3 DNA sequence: TGTGCCAGCAGGATGACAGGTACCTACGAGCAGTACGTC. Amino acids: CASRMTGTYEQYV.

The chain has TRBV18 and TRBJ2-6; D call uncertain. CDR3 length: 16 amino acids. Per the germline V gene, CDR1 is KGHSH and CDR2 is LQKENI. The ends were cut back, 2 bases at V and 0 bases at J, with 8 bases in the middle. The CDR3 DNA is TGTGCCAGCTCACCAGGGCAGATCTCTGGGGCCAACGTCCTGACTTTC. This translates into CASSPGQISGANVLTF.

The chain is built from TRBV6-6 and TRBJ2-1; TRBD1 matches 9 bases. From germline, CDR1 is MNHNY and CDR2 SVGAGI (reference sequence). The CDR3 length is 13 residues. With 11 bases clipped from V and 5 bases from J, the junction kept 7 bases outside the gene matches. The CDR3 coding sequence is TGTGCCGGACACGACAGGGGGAACAATGAGCAGTTCTTC. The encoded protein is CAGHDRGNNEQFF.

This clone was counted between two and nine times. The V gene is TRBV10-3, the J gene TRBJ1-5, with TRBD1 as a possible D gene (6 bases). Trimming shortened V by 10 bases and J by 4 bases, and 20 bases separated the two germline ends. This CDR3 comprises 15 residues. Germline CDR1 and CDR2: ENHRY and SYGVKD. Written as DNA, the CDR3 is TGTGCCACCCTGGACAGCCTTAAACTAAATCAGCCCCAGCATTTT. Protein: CATLDSLKLNQPQHF.